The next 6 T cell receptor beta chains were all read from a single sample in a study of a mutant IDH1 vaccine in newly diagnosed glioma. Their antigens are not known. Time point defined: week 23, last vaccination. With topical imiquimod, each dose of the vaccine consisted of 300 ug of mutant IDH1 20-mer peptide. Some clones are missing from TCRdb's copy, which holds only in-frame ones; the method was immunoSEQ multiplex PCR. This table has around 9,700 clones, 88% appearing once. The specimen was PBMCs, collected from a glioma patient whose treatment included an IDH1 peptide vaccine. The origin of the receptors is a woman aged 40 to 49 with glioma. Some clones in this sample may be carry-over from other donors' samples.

CDR3 sequence: CASSQTSGSDTQYF. The CDR3 coding sequence is TGCGCCAGCAGCCAGACTAGCGGGAGTGATACGCAGTATTTT. The V gene is TRBV4-1, the J gene TRBJ2-3, with 12 bases identical to TRBD2. There are 14 residues in the CDR3. Trimming at V came to 3 bases and at J to 6 bases, leaving 1 base not matched to a gene. CDR1 is MGHRA, CDR2 YSYEKL, per germline.

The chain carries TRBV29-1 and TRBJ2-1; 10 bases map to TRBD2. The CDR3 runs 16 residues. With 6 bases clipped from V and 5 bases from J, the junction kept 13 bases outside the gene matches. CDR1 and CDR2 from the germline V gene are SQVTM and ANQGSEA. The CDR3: CSVLGASGGLHNEQFF. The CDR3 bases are TGCAGCGTCCTCGGGGCTAGCGGGGGCCTACACAATGAGCAGTTCTTC.

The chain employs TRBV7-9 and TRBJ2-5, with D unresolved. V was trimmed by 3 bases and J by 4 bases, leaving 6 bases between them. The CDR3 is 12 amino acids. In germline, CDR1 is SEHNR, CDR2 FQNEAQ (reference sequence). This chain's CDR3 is CASSFGGETQYF. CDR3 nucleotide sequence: TGTGCCAGCAGCTTTGGTGGAGAGACCCAGTACTTC. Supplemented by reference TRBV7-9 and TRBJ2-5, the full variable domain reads DTGVSQNPRHKITKRGQNVTFRCDPISEHNRLYWYRQTLGQGPEFLTYFQNEAQLEKSRLLSDRFSAERPKGSFSTLEIQRTEQGDSAMYLCASSFGGETQYFGPGTRLLVL.

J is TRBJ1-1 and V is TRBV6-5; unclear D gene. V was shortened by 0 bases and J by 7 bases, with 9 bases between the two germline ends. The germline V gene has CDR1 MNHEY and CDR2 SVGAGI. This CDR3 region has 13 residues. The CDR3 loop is CASSYSGRGEAFF. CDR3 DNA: TGTGCCAGCAGTTACTCTGGACGGGGTGAAGCTTTCTTT.

CDR3: CASSPGRSNEQYF. In nucleotides, the CDR3 is TGTGCCAGCAGCCCCGGACGTAGCAACGAGCAGTACTTC. This chain joins TRBV7-8 and TRBJ2-7; unclear D gene. Trimming stripped 5 bases from V and 5 bases from J, with 13 bases between. Germline values: CDR1 SGHVS, CDR2 FQNEAQ. The CDR3 loop spans 13 amino acids.

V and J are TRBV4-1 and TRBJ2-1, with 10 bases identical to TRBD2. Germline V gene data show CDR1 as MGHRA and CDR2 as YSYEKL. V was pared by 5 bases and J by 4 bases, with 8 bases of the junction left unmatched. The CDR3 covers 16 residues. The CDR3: CASSRGLAGVYNEQFF. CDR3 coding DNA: TGCGCCAGCAGCAGGGGGCTAGCGGGGGTTTACAATGAGCAGTTCTTC.